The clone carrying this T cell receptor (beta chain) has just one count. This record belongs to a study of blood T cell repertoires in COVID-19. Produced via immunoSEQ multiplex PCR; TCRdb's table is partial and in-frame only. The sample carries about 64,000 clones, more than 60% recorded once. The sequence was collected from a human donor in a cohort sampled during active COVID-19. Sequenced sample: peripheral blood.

The CDR3 loop is CASSQDETQYF. The CDR3 DNA sequence: TGTGCCAGCAGCCAGGATGAGACCCAGTACTTC. The genes are TRBV7-2 and TRBJ2-5; D not resolved. The germline V gene has CDR1 SGHTA and CDR2 FQGNSA. The ends were cut back, 5 bases at V and 5 bases at J, with 6 bases in the middle. The CDR3 extends over 11 amino acids.